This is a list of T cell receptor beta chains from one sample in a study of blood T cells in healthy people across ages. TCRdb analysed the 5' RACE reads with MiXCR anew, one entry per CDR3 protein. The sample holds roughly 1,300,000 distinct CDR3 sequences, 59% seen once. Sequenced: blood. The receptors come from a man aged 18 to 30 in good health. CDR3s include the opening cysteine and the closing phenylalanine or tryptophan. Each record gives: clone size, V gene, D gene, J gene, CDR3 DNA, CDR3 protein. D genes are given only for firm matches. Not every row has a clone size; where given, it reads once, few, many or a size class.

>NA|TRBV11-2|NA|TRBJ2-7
TGTGCCAGCAGGGAGCAGGTCGAGCAGTACTTC
CASREQVEQYF
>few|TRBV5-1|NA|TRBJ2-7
TGCGCCAGCAGCCCGGGTGGTCAGGTTGGTTACGAGCAGTACTTC
CASSPGGQVGYEQYF
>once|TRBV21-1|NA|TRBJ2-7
TGTGCCAGCAGCAAGATCGGGGGGGACTCCTACGAGCAGTACTTC
CASSKIGGDSYEQYF
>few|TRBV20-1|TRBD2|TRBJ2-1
TGCAGTGCCCCGGGACTAGCGGGGGGGCGGTTTGTGAATGAGCAGTTCTTC
CSAPGLAGGRFVNEQFF
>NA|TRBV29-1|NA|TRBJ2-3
TGCAGCGTTCGGCTCGGTACGCAGTATTTT
CSVRLGTQYF
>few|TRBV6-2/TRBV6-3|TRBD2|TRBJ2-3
TGTGCCACCCGGGAGGTTAGCACAGATACGCAGTATTTT
CATREVSTDTQYF
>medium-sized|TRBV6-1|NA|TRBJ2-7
TGTGCCAGCAGAGATATCTACGAGCAGTACTTC
CASRDIYEQYF
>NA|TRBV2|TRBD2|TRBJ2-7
TGTGCCAGCTCGGGACTAACATCCTCCTACGAGCAGTACTTC
CASSGLTSSYEQYF
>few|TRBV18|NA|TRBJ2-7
TGTGCCAGCTCACTGGGGGACGACTACGAGCAGTACTTC
CASSLGDDYEQYF
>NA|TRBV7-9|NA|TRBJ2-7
TGTGCCAGCAGCCCAAGGTGGGGAAACCACCACGAGCAGTACTTC
CASSPRWGNHHEQYF
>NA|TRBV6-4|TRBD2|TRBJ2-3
TGTGCCAGCAAATTACTAGCGGGAGGGAGCACAGATACGCAGTATTTT
CASKLLAGGSTDTQYF
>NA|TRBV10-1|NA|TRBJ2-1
TGCGCCAGCAGTGACCCCCTAGTACATGAGCAGTTCTTC
CASSDPLVHEQFF
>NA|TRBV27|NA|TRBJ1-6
TGTGCCAGCCAGACTCTGAGCTCCTATAATTCACCCCTCCACTTT
CASQTLSSYNSPLHF
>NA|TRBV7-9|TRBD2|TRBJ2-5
TGTGCCAGCAAGGGCCCAGCGGGGGAGACCCAGTACTTC
CASKGPAGETQYF
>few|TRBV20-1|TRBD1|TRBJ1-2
TGCAGTGCCCTCCCTGTAGGACAGGGGGAGAATGGCTACACCTTC
CSALPVGQGENGYTF
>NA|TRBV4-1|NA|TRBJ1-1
TGTGCCAGCAGCCAGGCAGGGGTGAACACTGAAGCTTTCTTT
CASSQAGVNTEAFF
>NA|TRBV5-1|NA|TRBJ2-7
TGCGCCAGCAGCTTGCGTGGGACGGCGGTGGACGAGCAGTACTTC
CASSLRGTAVDEQYF
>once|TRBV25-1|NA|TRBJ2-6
TGTGCTAGCAGTGAACCGGACAGCTCTGGGGCCAACGTCCTGACTTTC
CASSEPDSSGANVLTF
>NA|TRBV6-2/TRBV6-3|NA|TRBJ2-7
TGTGCCAGCAGAACACCCTACTACTACGAGCAGTACTTC
CASRTPYYYEQYF
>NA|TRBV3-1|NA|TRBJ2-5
TGTGCCAGCAGCCAATATAGTAGTTGGGAGACCCAGTACTTC
CASSQYSSWETQYF
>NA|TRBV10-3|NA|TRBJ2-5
TGTGCCATCAGTGAGGAAGAGAAAGAGACCCAGTACTTC
CAISEEEKETQYF
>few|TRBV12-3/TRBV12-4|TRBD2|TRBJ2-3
TGTGCCAGCAGTCACATAGCGGGGGGGCTCATGAGGTATTTT
CASSHIAGGLMRYF
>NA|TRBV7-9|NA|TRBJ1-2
TGTGCCAGCAGCCCCTGGGCTAACTATGGCTACACCTTC
CASSPWANYGYTF
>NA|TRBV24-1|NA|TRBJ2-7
TGTGCCACCAGTGATTCCAAGGACGGATTCTACGAGCAGTACTTC
CATSDSKDGFYEQYF
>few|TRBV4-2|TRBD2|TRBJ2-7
TGTGCCAGCAGCCAAGACCCAGGGACTACCTACGAGCAGTACTTC
CASSQDPGTTYEQYF
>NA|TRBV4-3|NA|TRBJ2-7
TGCGCCAGCAGCGAGACCGAGGGTGCAGCCTACGAGCAGTACTTC
CASSETEGAAYEQYF
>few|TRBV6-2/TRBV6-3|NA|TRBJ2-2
TGTGCCAGCAGTCCTCCCATCGGGGAGCTGTTTTTT
CASSPPIGELFF
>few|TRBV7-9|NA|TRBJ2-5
TGTGCCACCTCCGGGACGCCAGACCAAGAGACCCAGTACTTC
CATSGTPDQETQYF
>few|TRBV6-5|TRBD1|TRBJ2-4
TGTGCCAGCAGTCCTGGGACAGGGCTAGCCAAAAACATTCAGTACTTC
CASSPGTGLAKNIQYF